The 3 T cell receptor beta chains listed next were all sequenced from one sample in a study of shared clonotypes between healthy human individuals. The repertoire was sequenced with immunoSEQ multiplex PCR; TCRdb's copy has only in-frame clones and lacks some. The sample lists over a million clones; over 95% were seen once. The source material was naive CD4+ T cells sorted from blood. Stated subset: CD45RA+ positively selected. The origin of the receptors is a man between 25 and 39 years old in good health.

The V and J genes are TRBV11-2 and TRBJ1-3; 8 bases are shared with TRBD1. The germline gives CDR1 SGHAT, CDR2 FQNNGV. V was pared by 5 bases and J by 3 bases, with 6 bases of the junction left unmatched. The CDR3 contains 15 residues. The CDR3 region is CASSPAGTGGNTIYF. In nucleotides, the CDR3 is TGTGCCAGCAGCCCGGCCGGGACAGGTGGAAACACCATATATTTT.

The CDR3 sequence is CASSQMTGDTEAFF. CDR3 nucleotide sequence: TGTGCCAGCTCACAAATGACAGGAGACACTGAAGCTTTCTTT. The J gene is TRBJ1-1, the V gene TRBV18, with TRBD1 as a possible D gene (6 bases). The CDR3 has 14 residues. Germline V gene sequence: CDR1 KGHSH, CDR2 LQKENI. Trimming took 4 bases from V and 3 from J, leaving 12 bases between them.

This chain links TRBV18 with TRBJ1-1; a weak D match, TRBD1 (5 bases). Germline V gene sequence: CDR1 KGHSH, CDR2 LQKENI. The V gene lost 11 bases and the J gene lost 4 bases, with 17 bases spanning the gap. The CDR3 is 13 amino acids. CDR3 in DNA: TGTGCCGGTAACCGGGGGGTGGGCACTGAAGCTTTCTTT. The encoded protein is CAGNRGVGTEAFF.